The 23 T cell receptor beta chains below come from one sample, sequenced in a study of blood T cells in healthy people across ages. Primed by a sample-barcoded 5' primer and a J-beta primer mix, a second PCR proceeded for 7 to 11 cycles. TCRdb recomputed calls from the 5' RACE reads with MiXCR, one row per CDR3 protein. The repertoire holds over 1.5 million distinct CDR3 sequences, with about 50% as singletons. Sequencing used blood. The origin of the receptors is a woman aged 40 to 49 in good health.

This clonotype has a handful of counts. CDR3 sequence: CASSLEVYYGYTF. The CDR3 DNA reads as TGCGCCAGCAGCTTGGAGGTCTACTATGGCTACACCTTC. The genes are TRBV5-1 and TRBJ1-2; D not certain. The CDR3 covers 13 residues. The germline V and J ends were trimmed by 0 bases and 3 bases, with 6 bases remaining between them. Germline CDR1 is SGHRS and CDR2 is YFSETQ.

V usage is TRBV7-6 and J usage is TRBJ2-7; no firm D call. V was clipped by 0 bases and J by 3 bases, with 6 bases between them. Germline assignment: CDR1 SGHVS and CDR2 FNYEAQ. The CDR3 extends over 13 amino acids. The DNA of the CDR3 is TGTGCCAGCAGCTTAGCACGGAACTACGAGCAGTACTTC. It specifies CASSLARNYEQYF.

V gene TRBV12-3 or TRBV12-4 combines with J gene TRBJ2-5; the D gene is possibly TRBD2 (7 bases). This CDR3 has 15 residues. V was clipped by 6 bases and J by 5 bases, with 19 bases between them. CDR3 protein: CASRMHGGAKETQYF. Here the CDR3 DNA reads TGTGCCAGCAGAATGCATGGGGGGGCCAAGGAGACCCAGTACTTC.

This clonotype was counted a few times. The V gene is TRBV29-1, the J gene TRBJ2-1; TRBD1 matches at 8 bases. Trimming took 3 bases from V and 3 from J; bases not matched to a gene: 7. The CDR3 extends over 15 amino acids. Looked up from germline, CDR1 is SQVTM and CDR2 is ANQGSEA. Here the CDR3 DNA reads TGCAGCGTTGACCGACCAGGGGGCGTCTACAATGAGCAGTTCTTC. The encoded protein is CSVDRPGGVYNEQFF.

V and J are TRBV30 and TRBJ2-6; D not certain. Germline CDR1 reads GTSNPN; CDR2 reads SVGIG (reference sequence). The CDR3 loop spans 15 amino acids. V lost 6 bases, J lost 0 bases, and 12 bases lay in between. In nucleotides, the CDR3 is TGTGCCTGCCCTACCAGGTTCTCTGGGGCCAACGTCCTGACTTTC. This gives the protein CACPTRFSGANVLTF.

This clonotype showed up just a few times. The chain uses TRBV5-1 and TRBJ2-7, with 12 bases lining up with TRBD1. Trimming took 4 bases from V and 5 from J; bases not matched to a gene: 7. The CDR3 spans 15 residues. Germline CDR1 reads SGHRS; CDR2 reads YFSETQ. The CDR3 reads CASSKSGTGGDEQYF. As DNA, the CDR3 is TGCGCCAGCAGCAAATCCGGGACAGGGGGCGACGAGCAGTACTTC.

The chain recombines TRBV5-1 with TRBJ1-5; D gene unclear. The germline V gene has CDR1 SGHRS and CDR2 YFSETQ. This CDR3 spans 15 amino acids. Trimming removed 3 bases from V and 0 bases from J, with 10 bases in between. DNA for the CDR3: TGCGCCAGCAGCTCAAACATGAATAGCAATCAGCCCCAGCATTTT. Translated, it gives CASSSNMNSNQPQHF.

The chain is built from TRBV5-6 and TRBJ1-5; no clear D gene. Germline CDR1 and CDR2: SGHDT and YYEEEE. The CDR3 extends over 14 amino acids. V lost 2 bases and J 1 base, leaving 7 bases between the germline ends. This CDR3 is CASSLRFSNQPQHF. The CDR3 bases are TGTGCCAGCAGCTTAAGGTTCAGCAATCAGCCCCAGCATTTT.

The chain employs TRBV28 and TRBJ2-1; D gene uncertain. Germline lookup yields CDR1 MDHEN and CDR2 SYDVKM. The length of the CDR3 is 13 residues. The V and J ends lost 6 bases and 5 bases respectively, with 11 bases between them. The CDR3 loop is CASSPVVDNEQFF. The CDR3 DNA reads TGTGCCAGCAGCCCTGTCGTGGACAATGAGCAGTTCTTC.

The V call is TRBV4-2, the J call TRBJ1-2, with no clear D. The germline V and J ends were trimmed by 1 base and 5 bases, with 8 bases remaining between them. This CDR3 has 13 residues. The germline V gene encodes CDR1 LGHNA and CDR2 YNFKEQ. DNA for the CDR3: TGTGCCAGCAGCCAAGGGGATCAGTATGGCTACACCTTC. Translation gives CASSQGDQYGYTF.

This clonotype was recorded many times. V is TRBV6-1 and J is TRBJ2-1, with 9 positions matching TRBD2. The ends lost 1 base at V and 8 bases at J; junction bases unmatched: 6. The CDR3 consists of 15 residues. The germline V gene encodes CDR1 MNHNS and CDR2 SASEGT. Written as DNA, the CDR3 is TGTGCCAGCAGTGAAGTAGAGGCTAGCGGGGATGAGCAGTTCTTC. It codes for CASSEVEASGDEQFF.

This chain joins TRBV7-2 and TRBJ1-2; the D is unclear. The CDR3 is 14 amino acids. V lost 5 bases, J lost 7 bases, and 17 bases lay in between. Germline V CDR1 and CDR2: SGHTA, FQGNSA. CDR3 protein: CASSHPFGRGGYTF. In DNA form, the CDR3 reads TGTGCCAGCAGCCATCCCTTTGGCCGTGGTGGCTACACCTTC. The full variable domain, rest sourced from reference TRBV7-2 and TRBJ1-2, is GAGVSQSPSNKVTEKGKDVELRCDPISGHTALYWYRQSLGQGLEFLIYFQGNSAPDKSGLPSDRFSAERTGGSVSTLTIQRTQQEDSAVYLCASSHPFGRGGYTFGSGTRLTVV.

The rearrangement uses TRBV20-1 and TRBJ2-5, with 13 positions matching TRBD2. The CDR3 consists of 16 residues. From germline, CDR1 is DFQATT and CDR2 SNEGSKA (reference sequence). Trimming cost V 3 bases and J 11 bases; bases outside gene matches: 15. The CDR3 coding sequence is TGCAGTGCTAGCGGGACTAGCGGGACCTCCTACAATGAGCAGTACTTC. Its translation is CSASGTSGTSYNEQYF.

The CDR3 nucleotides read TGCGCCAGCAGCTTGGATGGCGATGGAGATACGCAGTATTTT. As protein: CASSLDGDGDTQYF. V and J are TRBV5-1 and TRBJ2-3; the D is unclear. V was cut by 0 bases and J by 5 bases, with 10 bases left in between. CDR3 length: 14 residues. CDR1 is SGHRS, CDR2 YFSETQ, per germline.

This clonotype was found a few times. V gene TRBV20-1 combines with J gene TRBJ2-7; 10 positions agree with TRBD2. Germline lookup yields CDR1 DFQATT and CDR2 SNEGSKA (reference sequence). Trimming cost V 5 bases and J 3 bases; bases outside gene matches: 4. The CDR3 consists of 13 residues. In DNA, the CDR3 is TGCAGTGCTGCCGGACTAGCGGACTACGAGCAGTACTTC. This translates into CSAAGLADYEQYF.

This sequence joins TRBV5-1 and TRBJ2-5, with TRBD1 as a possible D gene (6 bases). The germline V gene has CDR1 SGHRS and CDR2 YFSETQ. The germline V and J ends were trimmed by 4 bases and 5 bases, with 15 bases remaining between them. CDR3 length: 14 residues. CDR3 bases: TGCGCCAGCAGCCCTCAGGACAGTCTGGAGACCCAGTACTTC. Residues: CASSPQDSLETQYF.

In its sample, this clonotype was seen a few times. V is TRBV7-2 and J is TRBJ1-6, with unresolved D. CDR1 and CDR2 from the germline V gene are SGHTA and FQGNSA. The CDR3 loop spans 13 amino acids. V gave up 5 bases and J gave up 8 bases, with 10 bases separating them. Here the CDR3 reads CASSRETDSPLHF. The CDR3 bases are TGTGCCAGCAGCCGGGAAACAGATTCACCCCTCCACTTT.

The chain combines TRBV6-6 with TRBJ2-5; 11 bases align to TRBD2. V was clipped by 7 bases and J by 0 bases; unmatched bases: 4. The CDR3 is made up of 15 amino acids. Per germline, CDR1 MNHNY and CDR2 SVGAGI (reference sequence). Here the CDR3 reads CASTRLAGYQETQYF. The CDR3 nucleotides are TGTGCCAGCACCCGACTAGCGGGGTACCAAGAGACCCAGTACTTC.

V and J are TRBV3-1 and TRBJ2-3, with D unclear. Germline CDR1 and CDR2: LGHDT and YNNKEL (reference sequence). The CDR3 totals 15 residues. Trimming removed 4 bases from V and 4 bases from J, with 15 bases in between. CDR3 nucleotides: TGTGCCAGCAGCCGAGACCCCAATTTAGCAGATACGCAGTATTTT. It specifies CASSRDPNLADTQYF.

This chain links TRBV7-2 with TRBJ2-7; 7 bases are shared with TRBD1. The CDR3 covers 16 residues. The V segment lost 5 bases and the J segment 3 bases; nucleotides outside the gene matches: 13. Germline values: CDR1 SGHTA, CDR2 FQGNSA. DNA for the CDR3: TGTGCCAGCAGCCCAGGTGGGACAGTACATATCTACGAGCAGTACTTC. Protein product: CASSPGGTVHIYEQYF.

V and J are TRBV11-1 and TRBJ2-1; D call uncertain. V was pared by 6 bases and J by 6 bases, with 12 bases between. Germline loops: CDR1 SGHAT, CDR2 FQDESV (reference sequence). The CDR3 has 13 residues. The CDR3 region is CASSHREGNEQFF. The CDR3 DNA follows: TGTGCCAGCAGTCATAGGGAAGGCAATGAGCAGTTCTTC.

V gene TRBV19 combines with J gene TRBJ1-5; D ambiguous. CDR1 is LNHDA and CDR2 is SQIVND in the germline V gene (reference sequence). The length of the CDR3 is 12 residues. V dropped 3 bases and J dropped 8 bases, with 8 bases sitting between them. CDR3 nucleotides: TGTGCCAGTAGTATTGTAACGGAGCCCCAGCATTTT. It translates to CASSIVTEPQHF.

The chain is built from TRBV4-3 and TRBJ1-2; maybe TRBD1 (5 bases). The CDR3 runs 16 residues. The germline gives CDR1 LGHNA, CDR2 YSLEER. V lost 0 bases and J lost 2, with 13 bases in between. The CDR3 sequence: CASSQDVRQGNYGYTF. Written as DNA, the CDR3 is TGCGCCAGCAGCCAAGATGTTCGGCAGGGAAACTATGGCTACACCTTC.